This TCR beta chain was observed in a study of cytomegalovirus exposure and HLA in healthy donors. Whole-study context: As an earlier analysis found, about 190 million T cells yielded about 120 million unique TCR beta sequences.

The PCR employed 60 Vbeta primers together with 13 Jbeta primers. TCRdb's table, derived via immunoSEQ multiplex PCR, lists solely in-frame clones and lacks some. The table lists under 200,000 clones, around 79% of them singletons. CDR3 length: 17 amino acids. CDR1 is ENHRY and CDR2 is SYGVKD in the germline V gene. Between the trimmed V and J ends, which lost 0 bases and 0 bases, there was a span of 12 bases. This clone is a singleton in its sample. The origin of this receptor is a male donor in good health and CMV-seropositive. This chain uses TRBV10-3 with TRBJ2-1, with D perhaps matching TRBD2 (6 bases). Sequencing was performed on PBMCs. This CDR3 is CAISESASASSYNEQFF. CDR3 sequence (DNA): TGTGCCATCAGTGAGTCGGCTAGCGCGAGCTCCTACAATGAGCAGTTCTTC.